This TCR beta chain was sequenced during a study of control samples from healthy donors and cancer patients. The assay was immunoSEQ multiplex PCR, and TCRdb's table has in-frame clones only and misses some. The sample consists of tens of thousands of clones, about 94% of them appearing once. V lost 8 bases, J lost 2 bases, and 14 bases stayed unmatched. The germline CDR1 and CDR2 sequences are KGHDR and SFDVKD. This CDR3 has 17 residues. The source of this sequence is a woman in her twenties or thirties in good health. The sequenced sample was blood. The V call is TRBV24-1, the J call TRBJ2-7; 10 nucleotides match TRBD1. This CDR3 reads CATILPRTGTGAYEQYF. The CDR3 region has the DNA TGTGCCACCATCCTACCTCGTACCGGGACAGGGGCCTACGAGCAGTACTTC.